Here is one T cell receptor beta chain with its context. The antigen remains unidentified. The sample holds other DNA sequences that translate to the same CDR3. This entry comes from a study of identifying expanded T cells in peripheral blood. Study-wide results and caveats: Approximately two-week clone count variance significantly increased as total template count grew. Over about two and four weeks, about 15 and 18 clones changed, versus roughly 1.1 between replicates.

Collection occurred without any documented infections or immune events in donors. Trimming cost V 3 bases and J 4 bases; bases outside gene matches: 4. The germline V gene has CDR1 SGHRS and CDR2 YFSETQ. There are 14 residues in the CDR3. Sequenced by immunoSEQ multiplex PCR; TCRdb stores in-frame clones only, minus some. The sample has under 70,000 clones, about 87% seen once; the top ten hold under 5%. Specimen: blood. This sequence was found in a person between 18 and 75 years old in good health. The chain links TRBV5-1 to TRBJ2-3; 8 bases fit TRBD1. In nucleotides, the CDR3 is TGCGCCAGCAGCTCACAGGGGGAGGCAGATACGCAGTATTTT. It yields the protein CASSSQGEADTQYF.